This T cell receptor (beta chain) was profiled in a study of patients and donors after allogeneic stem cell transplantation. TCRdb re-called the RT-PCR reads with MiXCR, one entry per CDR3 protein. The repertoire holds roughly 180,000 distinct CDR3 sequences, with less than 45% as singletons. The CDR3 consists of 13 residues. The V end lost 3 bases, the J end lost 1 base, and 6 bases lay between the germline ends. This sequence was found in a human donor who was either an allogeneic HSCT recipient or a stem cell or donor lymphocyte infusion donor (not recorded which). It is not recorded whose cells these are; they may come from a transplant donor. J is TRBJ1-1 and V is TRBV12-3 or TRBV12-4, with D unclear. The specimen was blood, either unsorted or a sorted T cell fraction (not recorded which). CDR3 sequence reads: CASSFVPNTEAFF. Here the CDR3 DNA reads TGTGCCAGCAGTTTTGTTCCGAACACTGAAGCTTTCTTT.